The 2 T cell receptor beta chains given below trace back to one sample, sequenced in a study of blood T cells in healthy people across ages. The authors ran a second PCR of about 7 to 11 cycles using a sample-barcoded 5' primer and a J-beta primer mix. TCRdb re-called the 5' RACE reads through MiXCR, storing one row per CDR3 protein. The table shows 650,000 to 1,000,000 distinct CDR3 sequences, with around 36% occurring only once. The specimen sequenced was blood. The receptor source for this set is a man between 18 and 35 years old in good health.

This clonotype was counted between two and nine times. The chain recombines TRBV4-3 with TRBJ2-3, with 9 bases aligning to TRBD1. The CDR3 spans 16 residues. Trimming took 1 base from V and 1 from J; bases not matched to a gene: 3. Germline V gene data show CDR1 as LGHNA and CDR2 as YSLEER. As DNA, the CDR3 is TGCGCCAGCAGCCAAGGATGGACAGGGGGCACAGATACGCAGTATTTT. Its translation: CASSQGWTGGTDTQYF.

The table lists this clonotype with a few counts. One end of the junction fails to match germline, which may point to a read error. DNA of the CDR3: TGCGCCAGCGGCTTCGCGGCACGGACTTTTCAAGAGACCCAGTACTTC. It specifies CASGFAARTFQETQYF. This chain connects TRBV5-1 to TRBJ2-5, with D possibly TRBD2 on 5 matching bases. The CDR3 sequence is 16 residues long. The V gene's germline CDR1 is SGHRS and CDR2 YFSETQ.